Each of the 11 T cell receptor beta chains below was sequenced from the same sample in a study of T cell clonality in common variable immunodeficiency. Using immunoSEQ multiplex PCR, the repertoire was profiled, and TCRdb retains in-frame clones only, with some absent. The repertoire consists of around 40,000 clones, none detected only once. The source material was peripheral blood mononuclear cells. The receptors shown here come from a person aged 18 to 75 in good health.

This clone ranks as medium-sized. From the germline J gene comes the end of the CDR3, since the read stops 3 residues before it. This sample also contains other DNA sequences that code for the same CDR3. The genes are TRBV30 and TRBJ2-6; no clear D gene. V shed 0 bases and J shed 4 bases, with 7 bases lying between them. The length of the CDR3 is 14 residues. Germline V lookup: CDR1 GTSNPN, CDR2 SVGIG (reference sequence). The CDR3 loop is CAWSVGSGANVLTF. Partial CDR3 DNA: TGTGCCTGGAGTGTAGGGTCCGGGGCCAACGTC.

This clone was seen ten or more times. The part of the CDR3 DNA that was read is TGTGCCAGTAGTCCCCGGACTAGCGACACCGGGGAG. Protein: CASSPRTSDTGE. The complete CDR3 protein is CASSPRTSDTGELFF. The rearrangement links TRBV19 to TRBJ2-2, with 9 bases aligning to TRBD2. The sequenced fragment ends 3 residues before the CDR3 boundary, so the rest is inferred from the germline J gene. V gave up 5 bases and J gave up 3 bases; unmatched junction bases: 4. The CDR3 length is 15 residues. Germline loops: CDR1 LNHDA, CDR2 SQIVND (reference sequence). The full variable domain, rest sourced from reference TRBV19 and TRBJ2-2, is DGGITQSPKYLFRKEGQNVTLSCEQNLNHDAMYWYRQDPGQGLRLIYYSQIVNDFQKGDIAEGYSVSREKKESFPLTVTSAQKNPTAFYLCASSPRTSDTGELFFGEGSRLTVL.

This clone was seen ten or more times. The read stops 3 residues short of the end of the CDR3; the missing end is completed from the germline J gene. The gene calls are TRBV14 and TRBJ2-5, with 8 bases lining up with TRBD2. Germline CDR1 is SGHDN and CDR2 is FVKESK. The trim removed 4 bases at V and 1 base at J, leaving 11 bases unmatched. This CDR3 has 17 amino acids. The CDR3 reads CASSRDSGGGTQETQYF. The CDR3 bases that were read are TGTGCCAGCAGCCGAGATAGCGGCGGGGGGACCCAAGAGACC.

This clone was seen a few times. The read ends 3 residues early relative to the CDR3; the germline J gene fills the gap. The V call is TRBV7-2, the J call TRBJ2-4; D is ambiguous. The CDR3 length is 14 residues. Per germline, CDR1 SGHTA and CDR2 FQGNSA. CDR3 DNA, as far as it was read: TGTGCCAGCAGTTCCACGGGTATTAACTATGGT. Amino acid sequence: CASSSTGINYG. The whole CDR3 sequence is CASSSTGINYGQYF.

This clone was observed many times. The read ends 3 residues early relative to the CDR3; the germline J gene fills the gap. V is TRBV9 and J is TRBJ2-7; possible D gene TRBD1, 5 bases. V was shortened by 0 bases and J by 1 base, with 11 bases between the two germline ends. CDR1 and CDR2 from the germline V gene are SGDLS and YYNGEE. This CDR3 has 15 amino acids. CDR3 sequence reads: CASSVEPGRSYEQYF. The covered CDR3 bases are TGTGCCAGCAGCGTAGAACCAGGGCGATCCTACGAG. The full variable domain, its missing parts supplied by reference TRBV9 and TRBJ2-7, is DSGVTQTPKHLITATGQRVTLRCSPRSGDLSVYWYQQSLDQGLQFLIQYYNGEERAKGNILERFSAQQFPDLHSELNLSSLELGDSALYFCASSVEPGRSYEQYFGPGTRLTVT.

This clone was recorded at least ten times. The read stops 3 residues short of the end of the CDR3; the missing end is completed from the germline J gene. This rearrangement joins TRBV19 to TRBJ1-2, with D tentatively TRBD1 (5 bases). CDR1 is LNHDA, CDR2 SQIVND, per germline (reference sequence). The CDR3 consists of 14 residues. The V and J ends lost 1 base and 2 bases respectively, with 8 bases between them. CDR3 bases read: TGTGCCAGTAGTATAGGGGAGGGGAACTATGGC. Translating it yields CASSIGEGNYG. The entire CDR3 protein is CASSIGEGNYGYTF.

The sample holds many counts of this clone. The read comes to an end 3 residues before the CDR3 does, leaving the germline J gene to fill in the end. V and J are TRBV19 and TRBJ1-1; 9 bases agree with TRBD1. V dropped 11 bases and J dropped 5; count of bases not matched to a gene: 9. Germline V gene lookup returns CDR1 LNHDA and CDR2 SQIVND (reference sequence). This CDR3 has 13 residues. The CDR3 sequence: CAGRGQGETEAFF. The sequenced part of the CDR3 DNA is TGTGCCGGCCGGGGACAGGGTGAAACTGAA.

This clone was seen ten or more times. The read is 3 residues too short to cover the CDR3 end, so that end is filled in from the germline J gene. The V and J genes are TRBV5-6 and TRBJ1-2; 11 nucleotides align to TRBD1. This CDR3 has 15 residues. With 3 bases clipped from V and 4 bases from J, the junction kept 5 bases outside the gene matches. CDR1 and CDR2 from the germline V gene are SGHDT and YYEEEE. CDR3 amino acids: CASSYRDRGTYGYTF. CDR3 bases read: TGTGCCAGCAGCTATAGGGACAGGGGGACCTATGGC.

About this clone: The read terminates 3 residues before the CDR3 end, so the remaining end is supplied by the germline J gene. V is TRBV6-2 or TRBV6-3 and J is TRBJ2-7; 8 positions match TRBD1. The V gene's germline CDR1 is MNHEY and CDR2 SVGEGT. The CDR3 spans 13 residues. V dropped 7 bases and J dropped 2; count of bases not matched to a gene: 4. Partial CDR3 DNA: TGTGCCAGCATGGACAGGGTTCCCTACGAG. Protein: CASMDRVPYE. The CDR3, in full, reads CASMDRVPYEQYF.

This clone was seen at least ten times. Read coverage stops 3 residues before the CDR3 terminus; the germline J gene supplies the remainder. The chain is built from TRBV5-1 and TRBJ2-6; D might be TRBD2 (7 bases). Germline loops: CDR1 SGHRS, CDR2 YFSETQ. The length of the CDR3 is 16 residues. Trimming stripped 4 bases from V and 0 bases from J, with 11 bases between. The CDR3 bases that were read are TGCGCCAGCAGCGGGGGGGCAGCCTCTGGGGCCAACGTC. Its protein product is CASSGGAASGANV. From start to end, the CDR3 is CASSGGAASGANVLTF. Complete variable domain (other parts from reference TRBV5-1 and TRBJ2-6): KAGVTQTPRYLIKTRGQQVTLSCSPISGHRSVSWYQQTPGQGLQFLFEYFSETQRNKGNFPGRFSGRQFSNSRSEMNVSTLELGDSALYLCASSGGAASGANVLTFGAGSRLTVL.

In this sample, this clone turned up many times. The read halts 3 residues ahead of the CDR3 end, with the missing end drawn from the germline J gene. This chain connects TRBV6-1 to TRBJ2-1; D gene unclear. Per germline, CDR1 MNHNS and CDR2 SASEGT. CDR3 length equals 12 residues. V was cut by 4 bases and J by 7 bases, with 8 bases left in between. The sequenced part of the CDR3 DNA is TGTGCCAGCAGTGGACTCGGTAATGAG. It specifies CASSGLGNE. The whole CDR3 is CASSGLGNEQFF.